One sample yielded the 31 T cell receptor beta chains listed below, sequenced in a study of immune evolution from preneoplasia to lung adenocarcinoma. Here immunoSEQ multiplex PCR was the method, and the copy in TCRdb shows in-frame clones only, minus some. The repertoire includes around 6,200 clones, roughly 77% of them detected once, and less than 25% sits in the top ten. Sequencing was carried out using FFPE adjacent normal lung tissue. Receptors originate from a person aged 60-80 years with lung adenocarcinoma.

This clone was detected a few times. CDR3 sequence: CASSQDLGTNTQYF. The CDR3 DNA is TGTGCCAGCAGCCAAGATCTCGGGACCAATACGCAGTATTTT. V is TRBV4-2 and J is TRBJ2-3; D possibly matches TRBD1 or TRBD2 (5 bases each). CDR3 size: 14 residues. Germline V gene lookup returns CDR1 LGHNA and CDR2 YNFKEQ. The ends were cut back, 0 bases at V and 7 bases at J, with 11 bases in the middle.

CDR3: CATSSPGEGFYGYTF. The CDR3 coding sequence is TGTGCCACCAGCAGCCCCGGGGAGGGGTTCTATGGCTACACCTTC. The chain carries TRBV15 and TRBJ1-2; D may be TRBD1 (5 bases). Germline V gene lookup returns CDR1 LNHNV and CDR2 YYDKDF (reference sequence). The CDR3 extends over 15 amino acids. V was cut by 3 bases and J by 4 bases, with 15 bases left in between.

Only a few counts were recorded for this clone. This sequence joins TRBV5-4 and TRBJ2-2, with TRBD1 matching over 11 bases. Trimming removed 4 bases from V and 1 base from J; junction bases left unmatched: 12. CDR1 and CDR2 (germline): SGHNT, YYREEE (reference sequence). CDR3 length equals 19 residues. CDR3 loop: CASSGGQGAGGRNTGELFF. In DNA, the CDR3 is TGTGCCAGCAGCGGAGGACAGGGGGCCGGGGGCAGGAACACCGGGGAGCTGTTTTTT.

The V gene is TRBV28, the J gene TRBJ2-3, with 11 bases lining up with TRBD2. Germline V gene lookup returns CDR1 MDHEN and CDR2 SYDVKM. V gave up 1 base and J gave up 6 bases; unmatched junction bases: 6. This CDR3 has 16 amino acids. This CDR3 reads CASSLYPSGGMDTQYF. CDR3 nucleotides: TGTGCCAGCAGTTTATACCCTAGCGGGGGGATGGATACGCAGTATTTT.

Only one count was recorded for this clone. The CDR3, as DNA: TGTGCCAGCAGCCCCCTAGCGGGAGGAAGTACCGAGCAGTACTTC. Protein product: CASSPLAGGSTEQYF. The V and J genes are TRBV7-9 and TRBJ2-7; TRBD2 agrees at 11 bases. In germline, CDR1 is SEHNR, CDR2 FQNEAQ (reference sequence). V lost 5 bases, J lost 6 bases, and 9 bases stayed unmatched. The CDR3 consists of 15 residues.

The chain recombines TRBV10-2 with TRBJ1-3; D not resolved. V lost 4 bases and J 3 bases, leaving 4 bases between the germline ends. The CDR3 contains 12 residues. Germline CDR1 reads WSHSY; CDR2 reads SAAADI. The CDR3 nucleotides read TGCGCCAGCAGTGTCAGTGGAAACACCATATATTTT. This gives the protein CASSVSGNTIYF.

The CDR3 nucleotides read TGTGCCAGCAGCGTAAGTCTGGGGGCAGGGGACAACATTCAGTACTTC. This sequence encodes CASSVSLGAGDNIQYF. The rearrangement links TRBV9 to TRBJ2-4; possibly TRBD1 for D (6 bases). The CDR3 extends over 16 amino acids. The V end was cut by 1 base, the J end by 7 bases, with 18 bases between. Germline V gene data show CDR1 as SGDLS and CDR2 as YYNGEE.

The chain has TRBV11-2 and TRBJ1-1; D may be TRBD1 (6 bases). Per the germline V gene, CDR1 is SGHAT and CDR2 is FQNNGV. The CDR3 has 14 amino acids. Trimming shortened V by 1 base and J by 7 bases, and 13 bases separated the two germline ends. CDR3 DNA: TGTGCCAGCAGCTTAGGAGGGGGGTTCGGTGAAGCTTTCTTT. It encodes CASSLGGGFGEAFF.

The chain links TRBV6-6 to TRBJ1-2; a weak D match, TRBD1 (5 bases). V was shortened by 1 base and J by 5 bases, with 5 bases between the two germline ends. The germline V gene has CDR1 MNHNY and CDR2 SVGAGI (reference sequence). CDR3 size: 12 residues. The CDR3 bases are TGTGCCAGCAGTTACTGGGGGTATGGCTACACCTTC. Its translation: CASSYWGYGYTF.

The chain carries TRBV5-8 and TRBJ2-1; D is tentatively TRBD1 or TRBD2 (5 bases each). Germline lookup yields CDR1 SGHTS and CDR2 YDEGEE. V dropped 1 base and J dropped 0 bases, with 8 bases sitting between them. CDR3 length: 15 amino acids. CDR3 residues: CASSLLGTSYNEQFF. The CDR3 DNA reads TGTGCCAGCAGCTTGTTAGGGACCTCCTACAATGAGCAGTTCTTC.

The chain employs TRBV9 and TRBJ1-4, with 8 bases lining up with TRBD1. The CDR3 runs to 16 residues. V shed 0 bases and J 8 bases; nucleotides not matched to a gene: 9. Germline assignment: CDR1 SGDLS and CDR2 YYNGEE. Here the CDR3 DNA reads TGTGCCAGCAGCGTAGAAGACAGGGGCGGTGGGGAAAAACTGTTTTTT. This translates into CASSVEDRGGGEKLFF.

V gene TRBV5-6 combines with J gene TRBJ2-3, with D tentatively TRBD1 (6 bases). This CDR3 is built from 14 residues. Trimming took off 2 bases at V and 6 bases at J, with 13 bases between the two ends. Germline V gives CDR1 SGHDT, CDR2 YYEEEE. The CDR3 is CASSFSTGRDTQYF. CDR3 DNA sequence: TGTGCCAGCAGCTTCTCCACAGGGCGGGATACGCAGTATTTT.

This chain links TRBV29-1 with TRBJ1-1; 9 bases align to TRBD1. The V and J ends lost 4 bases and 5 bases, in that order; junction bases with no gene match: 8. From germline, CDR1 is SQVTM and CDR2 ANQGSEA. The CDR3 is 14 amino acids. CDR3: CSVGTGVVKTEAFF. CDR3 bases: TGCAGCGTTGGGACAGGGGTGGTTAAAACTGAAGCTTTCTTT.

J is TRBJ2-1 and V is TRBV29-1; no clear D gene. The CDR3 has 10 amino acids. In germline, CDR1 is SQVTM, CDR2 ANQGSEA. The V end was cut by 7 bases, the J end by 9 bases, with 10 bases between. CDR3 in amino acids: CSALVAEQFF. In DNA form, the CDR3 reads TGCAGCGCCCTTGTGGCTGAGCAGTTCTTC.

This chain connects TRBV6-5 to TRBJ2-3; 7 bases are a match to TRBD1. Germline lookup yields CDR1 MNHEY and CDR2 SVGAGI. Germline trimming cut 6 bases from V and 2 bases from J; bases unmatched to any gene: 8. This CDR3 spans 15 amino acids. The CDR3 is CASSYRDRSTDTQYF. CDR3 bases: TGTGCCAGCAGCTACCGGGACAGATCCACAGATACGCAGTATTTT.

V gene TRBV11-2 combines with J gene TRBJ2-1; D gene uncertain. Trimming took off 2 bases at V and 9 bases at J, with 14 bases between the two ends. Germline lookup yields CDR1 SGHAT and CDR2 FQNNGV. CDR3 length: 14 residues. CDR3 amino acids: CASSLRRGIGEQFF. In DNA form, the CDR3 reads TGTGCCAGCAGCTTAAGGAGAGGTATCGGTGAGCAGTTCTTC. Combining the CDR3 with reference TRBV11-2 and TRBJ2-1 gives the whole variable domain EAGVAQSPRYKIIEKRQSVAFWCNPISGHATLYWYQQILGQGPKLLIQFQNNGVVDDSQLPKDRFSAERLKGVDSTLKIQPAKLEDSAVYLCASSLRRGIGEQFFGPGTRLTVL.

There are a few counts of this clone. CDR3 sequence reads: CAYGLPREKLFF. The CDR3 nucleotides read TGTGCCTACGGACTTCCTCGGGAAAAACTGTTTTTT. V usage is TRBV30 and J usage is TRBJ1-4, with no clear D. Trimming took off 7 bases at V and 8 bases at J, with 14 bases between the two ends. Germline values: CDR1 GTSNPN, CDR2 SVGIG (reference sequence). The CDR3 is 12 residues long.

The CDR3 loop reads CASSRTQAYNEQFF. The DNA for the CDR3 is TGTGCCAGCTCACGAACTCAAGCCTACAATGAGCAGTTCTTC. The genes are TRBV18 and TRBJ2-1; D gene uncertain. The germline V and J ends were trimmed by 4 bases and 2 bases, with 9 bases remaining between them. Germline assignment: CDR1 KGHSH and CDR2 LQKENI. The CDR3 is made up of 14 amino acids.

The CDR3 DNA sequence: TGCGCCAGCAGCTTGGCTGGATCAACTAATGAAAAACTGTTTTTT. This gives the protein CASSLAGSTNEKLFF. This chain links TRBV5-1 with TRBJ1-4, with D unclear. This CDR3 region has 15 residues. Per germline, CDR1 SGHRS and CDR2 YFSETQ. V lost 0 bases, J lost 0 bases, and 6 bases lay in between.

This clone was counted only a few times. The rearrangement links TRBV6-6 to TRBJ2-7; 8 bases agree with TRBD2. Germline trimming cut 4 bases from V and 5 bases from J; bases unmatched to any gene: 7. Germline V CDR1 and CDR2: MNHNY, SVGAGI (reference sequence). The CDR3 runs to 14 residues. CDR3 sequence (DNA): TGTGCCAGCAGTTTACAGGGTAGCGGGAACGAGCAGTACTTC. It is translated as CASSLQGSGNEQYF.

The chain employs TRBV28 and TRBJ2-1, with D hard to call. Germline V lookup: CDR1 MDHEN, CDR2 SYDVKM. With 6 bases removed from V and 6 bases from J, the gap between germline ends came to 15 bases. CDR3 length: 14 amino acids. CDR3 DNA: TGTGCCAGCAGCAATAGAGCAGAAACCAATGAGCAGTTCTTC. Translation: CASSNRAETNEQFF.

V is TRBV2 and J is TRBJ2-3; no clear D gene. V gave up 0 bases and J gave up 1 base, with 11 bases separating them. The CDR3 runs to 16 residues. Germline lookup yields CDR1 SNHLY and CDR2 FYNNEI. The CDR3 sequence: CASSEALLTGTDTQYF. CDR3 DNA: TGTGCCAGCAGTGAAGCGCTTCTTACTGGCACAGATACGCAGTATTTT.

The table lists this clone with a count of one. This chain joins TRBV28 and TRBJ2-7; D possibly uses TRBD1 or TRBD2 (5 bases each). The CDR3 covers 11 residues. The germline CDR1 and CDR2 sequences are MDHEN and SYDVKM. The V gene lost 8 bases and the J gene lost 3 bases, with 8 bases spanning the gap. For the CDR3, the DNA is TGTGCCAGCCATGGGGGCTACGAGCAGTACTTC. Translation gives CASHGGYEQYF. Using reference TRBV28 and TRBJ2-7 for the parts outside the CDR3, the full variable domain is DVKVTQSSRYLVKRTGEKVFLECVQDMDHENMFWYRQDPGLGLRLIYFSYDVKMKEKGDIPEGYSVSREKKERFSLILESASTNQTSMYLCASHGGYEQYFGPGTRLTVT.

CDR3 bases: TGTGCCAGCAGCTTGGCCGGGACTAGCGGGCATCGTTACGAGCAGTACTTC. Protein product: CASSLAGTSGHRYEQYF. This chain joins TRBV5-4 and TRBJ2-7; TRBD2 aligns across 12 bases. CDR1 is SGHNT and CDR2 is YYREEE in the germline V gene (reference sequence). Unmatched junction bases numbered 8, after V lost 0 bases and J lost 4 bases. CDR3 length: 17 residues.

The V gene is TRBV4-2, the J gene TRBJ2-1, with D possibly being TRBD1 (6 bases). The ends were cut back, 1 base at V and 7 bases at J, with 14 bases in the middle. The CDR3 length is 15 residues. Per germline, CDR1 LGHNA and CDR2 YNFKEQ. The CDR3 region has the DNA TGTGCCAGCAGCCAAGGGGCAGGGGATCGGAATGAGCAGTTCTTC. Translation: CASSQGAGDRNEQFF.

V is TRBV6-1 and J is TRBJ2-2; D not certain. In germline, CDR1 is MNHNS, CDR2 SASEGT. The V and J ends lost 1 base and 3 bases respectively, with 3 bases between them. The length of the CDR3 is 13 residues. CDR3 sequence reads: CASSEGDTGELFF. CDR3 DNA: TGTGCCAGCAGTGAAGGTGACACCGGGGAGCTGTTTTTT.

The chain links TRBV6-1 to TRBJ1-2; D is unresolved. Trimming stripped 2 bases from V and 2 bases from J, with 12 bases between. The CDR3 has 15 residues. CDR1 is MNHNS and CDR2 is SASEGT in the germline V gene. CDR3 in DNA: TGTGCCAGCAGTGAAAAAATGGTCCCCAACTATGGCTACACCTTC. It specifies CASSEKMVPNYGYTF.

The V call is TRBV9, the J call TRBJ2-1; D perhaps matches TRBD2 (6 bases). Trimming took 4 bases from V and 4 from J, leaving 15 bases between them. From germline, CDR1 is SGDLS and CDR2 YYNGEE. The CDR3 runs to 15 residues. CDR3 in amino acids: CASSPSGASYNEQFF. CDR3 DNA sequence: TGTGCCAGCAGCCCCTCGGGAGCATCTTACAATGAGCAGTTCTTC. Together with reference TRBV9 and TRBJ2-1, the CDR3 gives the full variable domain: DSGVTQTPKHLITATGQRVTLRCSPRSGDLSVYWYQQSLDQGLQFLIQYYNGEERAKGNILERFSAQQFPDLHSELNLSSLELGDSALYFCASSPSGASYNEQFFGPGTRLTVL.

The chain uses TRBV21-1 and TRBJ2-7. TRBV21-1 corresponds to a pseudogene. The CDR3 has 16 amino acids. Here the CDR3 reads CASSKAAAGPSYEQYF. CDR3 coding DNA: TGTGCCAGCAGCAAAGCGGCGGCAGGACCCTCCTACGAGCAGTACTTC.

The chain joins TRBV7-9 to TRBJ2-1; TRBD2 aligns across 11 bases. Unmatched junction bases numbered 7, after V lost 5 bases and J lost 7 bases. Germline V gene lookup returns CDR1 SEHNR and CDR2 FQNEAQ (reference sequence). CDR3 length equals 15 residues. CDR3 residues: CASSILAGGPNEQFF. The CDR3 bases are TGTGCCAGCAGCATCCTAGCGGGGGGCCCTAATGAGCAGTTCTTC.

This clone was seen more than once but under ten times. This chain joins TRBV27 and TRBJ2-1; 12 bases fit TRBD1. V gave up 5 bases and J gave up 7 bases; unmatched junction bases: 12. Looked up from germline, CDR1 is MNHEY and CDR2 is SMNVEV (reference sequence). This CDR3 has 17 residues. The CDR3 sequence is CASSSYLGQGARNEQFF. The CDR3 region has the DNA TGTGCCAGCAGTAGTTACCTGGGACAGGGGGCGCGGAATGAGCAGTTCTTC.